This TCR beta chain was captured by sequencing in a study of T-cell memory formation after mild COVID-19. TCRdb re-called the 5' RACE reads with MiXCR, one entry per CDR3 protein. This repertoire shows 470,000 or so distinct CDR3 sequences, under 20% found once; its top ten account for under 25%. CDR3 length: 13 amino acids. After removal of 5 bases from V and 6 bases from J, the junction contained 6 bases not matched to a gene. The germline gives CDR1 MDHEN, CDR2 SYDVKM. The chain uses TRBV28 and TRBJ2-7; TRBD1 matches at 8 bases. The sequencing sample was made of PBMCs or a T cell subset sorted from them (not recorded which). The source of this sequence is a young man who had mild COVID-19 (a few samples of this study predate the infection). Cell type and time point are not known. CDR3 in amino acids: CASSPRGTGEQYV. CDR3 DNA sequence: TGTGCCAGCAGTCCCCGCGGGACAGGCGAGCAGTACGTC.